This T cell receptor (beta chain) was recovered during a study of regulatory and conventional T cells in RAG deficiency. This CDR3 spans 20 amino acids. The trim removed 3 bases at V and 5 bases at J, leaving 23 bases unmatched. Germline V CDR1 and CDR2: LNHDA, SQIVND (reference sequence). The sorted conventional CD4+ T cells were CD25-low and CD127-high, with genomic DNA sequenced. The protocol was immunoSEQ multiplex PCR, while the TCRdb copy is restricted to in-frame clones and leaves out a portion. Altogether some 21,000 clones are present, approximately 95% being singletons, with the ten largest covering over 1%. These same data were also listed under a study on regulatory T cells. That study adds: The PCR used 52 TRBV and 13 TRBJ primers.

V and J are TRBV19 and TRBJ2-3, with 7 bases aligning to TRBD1. Sample: CD25- CD4+ T cells sorted from blood. The clonotype comes from a human donor in good health. The CDR3 loop is CASSILLPTSLTGIGDTQYF. The CDR3 DNA follows: TGTGCCAGTAGTATTTTATTACCTACGTCCCTGACAGGGATTGGAGATACGCAGTATTTT.